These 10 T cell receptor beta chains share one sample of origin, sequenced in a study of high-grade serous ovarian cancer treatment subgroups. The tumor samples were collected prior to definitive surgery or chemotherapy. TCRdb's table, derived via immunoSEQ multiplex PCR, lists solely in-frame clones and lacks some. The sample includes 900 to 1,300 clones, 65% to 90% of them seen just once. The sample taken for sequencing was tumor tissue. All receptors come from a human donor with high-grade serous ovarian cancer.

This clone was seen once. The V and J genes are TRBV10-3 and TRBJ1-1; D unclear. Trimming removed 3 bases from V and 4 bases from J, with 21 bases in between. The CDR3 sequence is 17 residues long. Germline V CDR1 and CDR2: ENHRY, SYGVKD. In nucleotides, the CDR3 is TGTGCCATCAGTGACCCGGATTTCGGGGAAACGCTCACTGAAGCTTTCTTT. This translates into CAISDPDFGETLTEAFF.

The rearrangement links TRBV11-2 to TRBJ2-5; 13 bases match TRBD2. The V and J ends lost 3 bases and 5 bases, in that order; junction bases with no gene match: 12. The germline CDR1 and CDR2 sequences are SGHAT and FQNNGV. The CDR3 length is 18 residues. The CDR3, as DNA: TGTGCCAGCAGCTTGACTAGCGGGGGGCCCGGACTTGGGGAGACCCAGTACTTC. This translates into CASSLTSGGPGLGETQYF.

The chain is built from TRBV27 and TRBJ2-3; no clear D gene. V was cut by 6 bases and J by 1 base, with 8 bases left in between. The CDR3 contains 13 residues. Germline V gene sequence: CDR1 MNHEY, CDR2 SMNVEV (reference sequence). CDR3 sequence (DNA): TGTGCCAGCAGACCCCATGGCACAGATACGCAGTATTTT. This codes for CASRPHGTDTQYF.

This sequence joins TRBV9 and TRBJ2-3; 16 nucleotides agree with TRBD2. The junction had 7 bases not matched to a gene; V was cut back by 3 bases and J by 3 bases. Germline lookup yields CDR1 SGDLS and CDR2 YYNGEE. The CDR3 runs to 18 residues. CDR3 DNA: TGTGCCAGCAGCGCGGGACTAGCGGGGGGGCCAACTACAGATACGCAGTATTTT. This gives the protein CASSAGLAGGPTTDTQYF.

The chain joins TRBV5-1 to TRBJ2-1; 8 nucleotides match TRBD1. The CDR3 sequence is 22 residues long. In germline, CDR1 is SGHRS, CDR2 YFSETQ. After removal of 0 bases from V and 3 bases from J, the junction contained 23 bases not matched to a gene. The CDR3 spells CASSLEPLPGQGESALYNEQFF. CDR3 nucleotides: TGCGCCAGCAGCTTGGAGCCATTACCCGGACAGGGCGAATCGGCCCTCTACAATGAGCAGTTCTTC.

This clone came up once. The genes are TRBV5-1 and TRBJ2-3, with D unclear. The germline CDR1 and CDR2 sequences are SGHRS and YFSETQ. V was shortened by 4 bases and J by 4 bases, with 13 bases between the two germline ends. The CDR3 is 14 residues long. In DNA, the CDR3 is TGCGCCAGCAGCCCCGGTCAAACGCCAGATACGCAGTATTTT. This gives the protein CASSPGQTPDTQYF.

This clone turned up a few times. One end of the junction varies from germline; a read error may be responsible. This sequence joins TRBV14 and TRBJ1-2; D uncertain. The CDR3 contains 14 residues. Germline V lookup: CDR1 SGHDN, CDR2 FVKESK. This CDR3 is CASSQEVISYGYTF. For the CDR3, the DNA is TGTGCCAGCAGTCAAGAGGTCATCTCCTATGGCTACACCTTC. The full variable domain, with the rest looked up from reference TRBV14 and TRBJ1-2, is EAGVTQFPSHSVIEKGQTVTLRCDPISGHDNLYWYRRVMGKEIKFLLHFVKESKQDESGMPNNRFLAERTGGTYSTLKVQPAELEDSGVYFCASSQEVISYGYTFGSGTRLTVV.

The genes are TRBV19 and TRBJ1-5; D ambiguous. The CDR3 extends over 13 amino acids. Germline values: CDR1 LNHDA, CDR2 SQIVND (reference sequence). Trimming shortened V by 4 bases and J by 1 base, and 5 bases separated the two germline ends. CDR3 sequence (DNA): TGTGCCAGTAGTAGGGGAAGCAATCAGCCCCAGCATTTT. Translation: CASSRGSNQPQHF.

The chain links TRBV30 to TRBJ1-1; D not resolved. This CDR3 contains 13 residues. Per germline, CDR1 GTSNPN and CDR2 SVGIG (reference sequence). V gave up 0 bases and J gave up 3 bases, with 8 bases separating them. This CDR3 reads CAWSVNRDTEAFF. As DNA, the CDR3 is TGTGCCTGGAGTGTAAACAGAGACACTGAAGCTTTCTTT.

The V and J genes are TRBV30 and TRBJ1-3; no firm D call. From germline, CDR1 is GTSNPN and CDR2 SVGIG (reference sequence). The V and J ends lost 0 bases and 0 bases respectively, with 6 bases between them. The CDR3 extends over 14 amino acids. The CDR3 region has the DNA TGTGCCTGGAGTGTTACAGCCTCTGGAAACACCATATATTTT. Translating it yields CAWSVTASGNTIYF.